This note documents a single T cell receptor beta chain sequence. This receptor's antigen is unknown. Per-nucleotide qualities are absent, and no much larger clonotype sits a single base away. For each ankylosing spondylitis patient, the synovial fluid sample was matched to a blood sample from that same patient. Compared with germline, V lacks 0 bases and J lacks 5 bases; bases without a gene match: 6. CDR1 and CDR2, per the germline V gene (reference sequence), are DFQATT and SNEGSKA. The CDR3 has 16 amino acids, counting the end cysteine and phenylalanine. Only the CDR3 part of the read is kept: 48 bases, read in frame from the first base. This sample stems from a study of CD8 T cells in ankylosing spondylitis (dated by TCRdb to between 2016 and 2019). For the wider study: To find TCR variants linked to disease, the study profiled T cell receptor beta repertoires in ankylosing spondylitis patients and healthy donors. In total, the full study cohort was made up of 85 to 140 healthy donors and 25 or so ankylosing spondylitis patients. Samples of peripheral blood were taken, and for ankylosing spondylitis patients, synovial fluid was collected as well. Overall study results and their limits: The disease-linked clones were reported as significantly enriched in matched synovial fluid samples from ankylosing spondylitis patients. The disease-linked clones showed a CD8+ phenotype and occurred at relatively low frequencies in peripheral blood. Blood from ankylosing spondylitis patients appeared to be characterized by a TCR beta motif composed of several highly homologous amino acid variants. Some motif variants were previously reported in synovial fluid and blood of reactive arthritis patients, suggesting common disease-initiation mechanisms.

Sequencing took place on an Illumina HiSeq 2500. TCR beta libraries were prepared by quantitative 5'-RACE with molecular barcodes. Concerning the study's data processing: Disease-linked TCR variants were identified with a new computational method built on a probabilistic model of VDJ rearrangement. The raw public data were reprocessed by TCRdb itself: fastp quality trimming at Q25, MiXCR clonotype calling, in-frame beta chains only. Here each entry gathers all rows of one CDR3 protein and keeps the most common genes and DNA. In this record, the V and J calls reflect TCRdb's handling and not the investigators' own analysis. The sample table shows about 150,000 distinct CDR3 sequences, and around two fifths are seen once. The ten largest account for approximately 16% of the sample.

The sequence is built from TRBV20-1 and TRBJ2-2, with TRBD1 identical over 10 junction bases. The specimen sequenced was synovial fluid, either unsorted or a sorted T cell fraction (not recorded which). This TCR derives from a male donor with ankylosing spondylitis. The nucleotide sequence reads as follows: TGCAGTGCTAGAGATGGGACAGGGGAGTTGACCGGGGAGCTGTTTTTT. Its protein is CSARDGTGELTGELFF.